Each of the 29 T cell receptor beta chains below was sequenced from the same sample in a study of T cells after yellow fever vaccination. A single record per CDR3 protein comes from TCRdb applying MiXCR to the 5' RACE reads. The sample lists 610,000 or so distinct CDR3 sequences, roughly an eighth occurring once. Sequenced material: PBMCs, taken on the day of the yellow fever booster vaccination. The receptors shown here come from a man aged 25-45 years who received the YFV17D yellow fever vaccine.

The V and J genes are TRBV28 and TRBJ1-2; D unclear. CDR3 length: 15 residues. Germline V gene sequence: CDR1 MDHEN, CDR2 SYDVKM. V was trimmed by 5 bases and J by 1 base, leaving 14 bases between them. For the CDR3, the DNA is TGTGCCAGCAGTCCGTCAGTTGCTCGTAACTATGGCTACACCTTC. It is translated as CASSPSVARNYGYTF.

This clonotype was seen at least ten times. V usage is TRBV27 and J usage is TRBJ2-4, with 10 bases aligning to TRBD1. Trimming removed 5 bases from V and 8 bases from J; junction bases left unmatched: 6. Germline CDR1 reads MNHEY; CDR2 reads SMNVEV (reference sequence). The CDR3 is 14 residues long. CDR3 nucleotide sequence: TGTGCCAGCAGTCCACGGACAGGGGGGGACATTCAGTACTTC. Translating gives CASSPRTGGDIQYF.

CDR3 loop: CASSSLGANTEAFF. DNA for the CDR3: TGTGCCAGCAGTTCTTTGGGAGCGAACACTGAAGCTTTCTTT. The chain has TRBV28 and TRBJ1-1, with unresolved D. CDR3 length: 14 residues. The germline V gene has CDR1 MDHEN and CDR2 SYDVKM. V lost 4 bases, J lost 1 base, and 10 bases lay in between.

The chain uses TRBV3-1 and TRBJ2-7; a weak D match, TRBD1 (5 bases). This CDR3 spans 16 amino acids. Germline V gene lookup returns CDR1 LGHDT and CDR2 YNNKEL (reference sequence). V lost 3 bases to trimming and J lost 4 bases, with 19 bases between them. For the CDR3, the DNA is TGTGCCAGCAGCCACCACCCCCCGACAGCGACGTACGAGCAGTACTTC. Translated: CASSHHPPTATYEQYF.

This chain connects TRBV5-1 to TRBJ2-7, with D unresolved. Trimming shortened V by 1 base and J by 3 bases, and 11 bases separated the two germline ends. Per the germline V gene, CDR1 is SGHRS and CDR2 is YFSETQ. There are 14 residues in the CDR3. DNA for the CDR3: TGCGCCAGCAGCTTGCCCGACGGGTACTACGAGCAGTACTTC. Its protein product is CASSLPDGYYEQYF.

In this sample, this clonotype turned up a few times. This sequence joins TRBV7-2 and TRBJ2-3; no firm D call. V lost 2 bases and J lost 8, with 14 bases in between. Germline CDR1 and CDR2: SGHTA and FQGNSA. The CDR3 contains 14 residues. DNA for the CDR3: TGTGCCAGCAGCTTATCTGCGGTCCCGGGTACGCAGTATTTT. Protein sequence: CASSLSAVPGTQYF.

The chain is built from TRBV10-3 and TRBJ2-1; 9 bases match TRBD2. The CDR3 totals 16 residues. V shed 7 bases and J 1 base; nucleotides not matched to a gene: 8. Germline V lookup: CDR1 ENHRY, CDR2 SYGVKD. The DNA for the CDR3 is TGTGCCATCATGAGCTCAGCGGGGGGTTCCTACAATGAGCAGTTCTTC. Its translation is CAIMSSAGGSYNEQFF.

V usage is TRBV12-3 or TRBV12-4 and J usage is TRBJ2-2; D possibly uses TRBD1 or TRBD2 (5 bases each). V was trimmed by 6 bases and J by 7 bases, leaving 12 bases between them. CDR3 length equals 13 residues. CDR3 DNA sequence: TGTGCCAGCAGGGGGACGCTGGGCGGGGAGCTGTTTTTT. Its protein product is CASRGTLGGELFF.

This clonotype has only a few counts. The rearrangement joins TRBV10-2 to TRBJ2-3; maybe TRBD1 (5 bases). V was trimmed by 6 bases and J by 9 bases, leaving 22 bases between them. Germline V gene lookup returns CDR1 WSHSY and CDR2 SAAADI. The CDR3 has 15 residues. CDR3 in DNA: TGCGCCAGCAGAGAATCTAGACCCGCAGGGTGGACGCAGTATTTT. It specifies CASRESRPAGWTQYF.

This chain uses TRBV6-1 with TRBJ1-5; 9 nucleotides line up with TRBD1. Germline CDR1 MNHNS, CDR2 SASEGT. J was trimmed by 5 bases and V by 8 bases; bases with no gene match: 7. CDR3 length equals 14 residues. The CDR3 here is CASLTGGLDQPQHF. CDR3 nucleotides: TGTGCCAGCTTAACAGGGGGCCTAGATCAGCCCCAGCATTTT.

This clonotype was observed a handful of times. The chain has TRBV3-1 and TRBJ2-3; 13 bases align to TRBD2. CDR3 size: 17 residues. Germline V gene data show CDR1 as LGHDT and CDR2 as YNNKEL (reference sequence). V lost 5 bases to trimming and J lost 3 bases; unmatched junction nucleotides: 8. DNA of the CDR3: TGTGCCAGCAGCTTCCGGACTAGCGGGAGTACTACAGATACGCAGTATTTT. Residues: CASSFRTSGSTTDTQYF.

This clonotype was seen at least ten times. The CDR3, as DNA: TGTGCCAGCAGGCCTCCCACGGCTCCCTACGAGCAGTACTTC. Translating it yields CASRPPTAPYEQYF. This chain joins TRBV28 and TRBJ2-7; no definite D call. CDR1 is MDHEN and CDR2 is SYDVKM in the germline V gene. The CDR3 has 14 amino acids. Trimming removed 6 bases at V and 2 bases at J, with 14 bases between.

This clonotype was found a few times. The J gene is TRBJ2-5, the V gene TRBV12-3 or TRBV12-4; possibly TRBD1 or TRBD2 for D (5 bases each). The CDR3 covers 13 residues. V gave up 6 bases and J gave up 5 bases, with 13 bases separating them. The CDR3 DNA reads TGTGCCAGCAGCTCGGGACCCGGGGAGACCCAGTACTTC. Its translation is CASSSGPGETQYF.

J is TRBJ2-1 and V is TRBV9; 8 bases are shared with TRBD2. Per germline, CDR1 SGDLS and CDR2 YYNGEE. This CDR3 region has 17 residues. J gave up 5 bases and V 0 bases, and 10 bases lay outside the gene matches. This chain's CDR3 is CASSVVGLGLGDNEQFF. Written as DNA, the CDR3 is TGTGCCAGCAGCGTAGTTGGGTTGGGACTAGGTGACAATGAGCAGTTCTTC.

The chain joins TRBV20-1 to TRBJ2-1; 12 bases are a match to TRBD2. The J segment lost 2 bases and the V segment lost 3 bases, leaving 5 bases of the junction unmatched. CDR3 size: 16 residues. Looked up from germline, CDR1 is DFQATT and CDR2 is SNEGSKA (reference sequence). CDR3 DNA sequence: TGCAGTGCTAGCGCTAGCGGGAGGGCCCCCTACAATGAGCAGTTCTTC. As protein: CSASASGRAPYNEQFF.

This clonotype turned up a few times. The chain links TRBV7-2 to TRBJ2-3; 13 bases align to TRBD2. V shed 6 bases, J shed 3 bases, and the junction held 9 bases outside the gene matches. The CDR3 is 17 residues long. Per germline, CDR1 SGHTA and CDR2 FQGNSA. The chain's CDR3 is CASRILAGGVKTDTQYF. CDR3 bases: TGTGCCAGCAGGATACTAGCGGGGGGGGTGAAGACAGATACGCAGTATTTT.

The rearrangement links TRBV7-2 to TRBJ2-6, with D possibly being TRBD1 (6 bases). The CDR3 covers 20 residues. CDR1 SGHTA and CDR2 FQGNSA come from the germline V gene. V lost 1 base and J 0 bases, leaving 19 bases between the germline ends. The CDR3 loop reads CASSLGFSGDITSGANVLTF. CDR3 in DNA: TGTGCCAGCAGCTTAGGCTTTAGTGGGGACATTACCTCTGGGGCCAACGTCCTGACTTTC.

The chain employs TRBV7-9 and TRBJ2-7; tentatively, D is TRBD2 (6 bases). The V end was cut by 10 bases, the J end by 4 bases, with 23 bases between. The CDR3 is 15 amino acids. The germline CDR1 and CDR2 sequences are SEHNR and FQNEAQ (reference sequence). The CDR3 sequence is CATTLWRLDVYEQYF. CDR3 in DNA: TGTGCCACGACCCTGTGGAGACTAGATGTGTACGAGCAGTACTTC. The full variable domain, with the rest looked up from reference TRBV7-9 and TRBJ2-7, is DTGVSQNPRHKITKRGQNVTFRCDPISEHNRLYWYRQTLGQGPEFLTYFQNEAQLEKSRLLSDRFSAERPKGSFSTLEIQRTEQGDSAMYLCATTLWRLDVYEQYFGPGTRLTVT.

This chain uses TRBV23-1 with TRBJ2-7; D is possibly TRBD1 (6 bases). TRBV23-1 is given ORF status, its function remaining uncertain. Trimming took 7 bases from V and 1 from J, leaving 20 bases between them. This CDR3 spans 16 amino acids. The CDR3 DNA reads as TGCGCCAGCACCCACCGCACAGGGTATGAGTCCTACGAGCAGTACTTC. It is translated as CASTHRTGYESYEQYF.

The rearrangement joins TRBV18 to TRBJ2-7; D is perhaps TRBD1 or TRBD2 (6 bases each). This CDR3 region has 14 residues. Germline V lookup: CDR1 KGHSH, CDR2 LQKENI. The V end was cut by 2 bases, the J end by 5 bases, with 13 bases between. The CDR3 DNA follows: TGTGCCAGCTCACCAGTTTTAGGGGGGAACGAGCAGTACTTC. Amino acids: CASSPVLGGNEQYF.

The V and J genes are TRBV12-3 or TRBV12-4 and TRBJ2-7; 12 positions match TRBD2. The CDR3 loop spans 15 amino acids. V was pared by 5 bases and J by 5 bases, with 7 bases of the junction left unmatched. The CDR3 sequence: CASSRRTSGVHEQYF. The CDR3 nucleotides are TGTGCCAGCAGTCGGCGGACTAGCGGGGTCCACGAGCAGTACTTC.

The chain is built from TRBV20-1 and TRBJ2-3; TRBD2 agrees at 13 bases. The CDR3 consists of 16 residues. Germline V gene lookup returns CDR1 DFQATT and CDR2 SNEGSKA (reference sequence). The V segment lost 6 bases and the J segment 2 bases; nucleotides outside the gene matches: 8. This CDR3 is CSASGGLAGPTDTQYF. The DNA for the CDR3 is TGCAGTGCATCTGGGGGACTAGCGGGACCCACAGATACGCAGTATTTT.

Here the CDR3 DNA reads TGTGCCAGCAGCTCCCCGGGAGGCCCGAACACCGGGGAGCTGTTTTTT. Protein sequence: CASSSPGGPNTGELFF. This chain connects TRBV7-3 to TRBJ2-2, with 7 positions matching TRBD2. The length of the CDR3 is 16 residues. Germline V gene data show CDR1 as SGHTA and CDR2 as FQGTGA. The ends lost 4 bases at V and 0 bases at J; junction bases unmatched: 5.

For the CDR3, the DNA is TGCAGCGCGAAGGGGCAGGGAGCTTACGAGCAGTACTTC. Protein: CSAKGQGAYEQYF. The V and J genes are TRBV29-1 and TRBJ2-7; the D gene could be TRBD1 or TRBD2 (5 bases each). Germline CDR1 and CDR2: SQVTM and ANQGSEA. This CDR3 is 13 amino acids long. Trimming took off 7 bases at V and 4 bases at J, with 17 bases between the two ends.

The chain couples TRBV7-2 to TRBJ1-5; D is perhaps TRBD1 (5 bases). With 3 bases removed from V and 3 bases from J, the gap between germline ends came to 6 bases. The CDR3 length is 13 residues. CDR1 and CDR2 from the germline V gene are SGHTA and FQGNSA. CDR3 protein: CASSFRDNQPQHF. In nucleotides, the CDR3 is TGTGCCAGCAGCTTCAGGGACAATCAGCCCCAGCATTTT.

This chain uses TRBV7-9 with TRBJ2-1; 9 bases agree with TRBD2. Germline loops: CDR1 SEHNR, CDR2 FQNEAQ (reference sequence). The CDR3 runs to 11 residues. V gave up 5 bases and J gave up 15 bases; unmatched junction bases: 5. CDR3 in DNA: TGTGCCAGCAGCGCCGGGACTAGCCTGTTCTTC. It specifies CASSAGTSLFF.

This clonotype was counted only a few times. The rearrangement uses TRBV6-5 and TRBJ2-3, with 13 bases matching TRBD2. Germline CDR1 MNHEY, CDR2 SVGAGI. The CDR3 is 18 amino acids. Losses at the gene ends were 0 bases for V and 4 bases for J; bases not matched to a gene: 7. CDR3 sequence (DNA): TGTGCCAGCAGTTACTCTCGGACTAGCGGGAGAGGAGCAGATACGCAGTATTTT. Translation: CASSYSRTSGRGADTQYF.

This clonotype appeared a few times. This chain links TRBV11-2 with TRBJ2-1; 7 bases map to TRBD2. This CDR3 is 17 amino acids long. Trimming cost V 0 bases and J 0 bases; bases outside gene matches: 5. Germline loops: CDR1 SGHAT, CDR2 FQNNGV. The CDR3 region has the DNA TGTGCCAGCAGCTTAGATCCGGGCGGGAGCTCCTACAATGAGCAGTTCTTC. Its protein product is CASSLDPGGSSYNEQFF.

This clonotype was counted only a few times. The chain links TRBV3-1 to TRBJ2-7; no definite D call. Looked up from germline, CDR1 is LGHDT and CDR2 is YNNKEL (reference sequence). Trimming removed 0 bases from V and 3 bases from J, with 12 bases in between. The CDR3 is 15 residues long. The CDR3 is CASSQEATPFYEQYF. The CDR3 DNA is TGTGCCAGCAGCCAAGAAGCGACACCCTTCTACGAGCAGTACTTC.